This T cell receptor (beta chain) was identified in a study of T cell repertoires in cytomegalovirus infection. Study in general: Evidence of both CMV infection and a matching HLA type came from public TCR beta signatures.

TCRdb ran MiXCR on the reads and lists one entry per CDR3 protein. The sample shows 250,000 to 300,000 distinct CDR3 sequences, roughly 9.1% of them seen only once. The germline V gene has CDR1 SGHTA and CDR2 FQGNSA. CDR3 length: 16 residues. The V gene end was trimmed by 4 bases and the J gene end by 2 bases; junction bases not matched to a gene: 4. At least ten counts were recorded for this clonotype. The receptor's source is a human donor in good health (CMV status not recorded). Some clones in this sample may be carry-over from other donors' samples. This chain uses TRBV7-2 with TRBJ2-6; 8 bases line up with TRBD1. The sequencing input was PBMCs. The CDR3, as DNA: TGTGCCAGCAGCTCGCAGGGGGCGCCTGGGGCCAACGTCCTGACTTTC. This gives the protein CASSSQGAPGANVLTF. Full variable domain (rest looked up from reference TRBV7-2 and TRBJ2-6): GAGVSQSPSNKVTEKGKDVELRCDPISGHTALYWYRQSLGQGLEFLIYFQGNSAPDKSGLPSDRFSAERTGGSVSTLTIQRTQQEDSAVYLCASSSQGAPGANVLTFGAGSRLTVL.